This TCR beta chain was captured in a study of technical replicates of blood from a handful of donors. Sequencing used immunoSEQ multiplex PCR; TCRdb keeps in-frame clones, though not all of them. The repertoire holds over 50,000 clones, with about 94% as singletons. This clone was seen just once. The clonotype comes from a human donor in good health. Some clones in this sample may be carry-over from other donors' samples. Sequenced material: PBMCs.

CDR3 region: CASSKAGGYTEAFF. The CDR3 bases are TGCGCCAGCAGCAAAGCAGGGGGATACACTGAAGCTTTCTTT. The J gene is TRBJ1-1, the V gene TRBV5-1; TRBD1 matches at 7 bases. Germline CDR1 is SGHRS and CDR2 is YFSETQ. This CDR3 is built from 14 residues. Trimming took 4 bases from V and 3 from J; bases not matched to a gene: 6.